The clone carrying this TCR beta chain was found a few times. Its cognate antigen is unknown. Mismatch with germline at one junction end may stem from a read error. This entry comes from a study of regulatory T cells in long-lasting Graves disease. General study results and limits: Persistent Graves' patients showed reduced TCR diversity versus newly diagnosed patients.

The CDR3 totals 13 residues. From germline, CDR1 is MGHRA and CDR2 YSYEKL. As for time point: newly diagnosed GD, antithyroid drugs for less than 3 months. PBMC RNA was the source of the TCR library. Blood from the periphery, about 9.7 milliliters in all, was drawn into EDTA tubes. Building the TCR beta libraries relied on iRepertoire HTBI primers, and CDR3 regions underwent Arm-PCR. TCRdb re-derived calls from the multiplex PCR reads in MiXCR, one entry per CDR3 protein. Of 400,000 to 500,000 distinct CDR3 sequences in the sample, under 15% are singletons; the top ten hold roughly a sixth. This sample was also put to use in a study of T cells in Graves' hyperthyroidism and ophthalmopathy. That work contributes: Graves' hyperthyroidism qualified as stable when ophthalmopathy did not progress within 18 months. Newly diagnosed hyperthyroidism patients aged 18 to 65 years had disease lasting under 2 months.

V usage is TRBV4-1 and J usage is TRBJ2-1, with D maybe TRBD2 (6 bases). Specimen: peripheral blood mononuclear cells (PBMCs), collected at new diagnosis, from a patient treated with antithyroid drugs. The receptor was isolated from a woman aged 30 to 39 with Graves disease. The CDR3 DNA is TGCGCCAGCAGCCAGGGGGGATGGGGAGGTCACAACTTC. It encodes CASSQGGWGGHNF.